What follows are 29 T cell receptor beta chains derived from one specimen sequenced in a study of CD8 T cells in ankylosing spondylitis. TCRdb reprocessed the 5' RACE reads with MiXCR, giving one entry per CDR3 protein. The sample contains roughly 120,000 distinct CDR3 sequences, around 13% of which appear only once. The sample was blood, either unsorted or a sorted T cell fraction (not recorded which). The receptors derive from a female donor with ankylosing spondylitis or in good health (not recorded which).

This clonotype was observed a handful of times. In DNA form, the CDR3 reads TGCAGTGCTAGTGTTCCTGGGGCTAGGGGCACCGGGGAGCTGTTTTTT. Protein product: CSASVPGARGTGELFF. The V and J genes are TRBV20-1 and TRBJ2-2; D is perhaps TRBD1 (5 bases). V was trimmed by 3 bases and J by 4 bases, leaving 18 bases between them. CDR1 DFQATT and CDR2 SNEGSKA come from the germline V gene (reference sequence). The CDR3 totals 16 residues.

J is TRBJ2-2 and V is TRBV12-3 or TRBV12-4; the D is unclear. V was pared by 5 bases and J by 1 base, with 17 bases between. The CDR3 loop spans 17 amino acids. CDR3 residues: CASSPLRLGVNTGELFF. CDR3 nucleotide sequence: TGTGCCAGCAGTCCACTTAGGTTGGGCGTGAACACCGGGGAGCTGTTTTTT.

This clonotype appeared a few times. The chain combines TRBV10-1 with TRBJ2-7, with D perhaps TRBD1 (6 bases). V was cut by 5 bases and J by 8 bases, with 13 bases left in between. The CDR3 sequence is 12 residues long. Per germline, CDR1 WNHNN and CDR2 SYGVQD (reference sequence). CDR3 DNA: TGCGCCAGCAGTACGGCAACAGGGAAGCAGTACTTC. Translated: CASSTATGKQYF.

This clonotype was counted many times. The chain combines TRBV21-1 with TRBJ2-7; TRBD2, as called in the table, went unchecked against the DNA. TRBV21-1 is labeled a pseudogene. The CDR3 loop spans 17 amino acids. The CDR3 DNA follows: TGTGCCAGCAGCAAAGTGGTAACGGGAGGGCTGAGCTACGAGCAGTACTTC. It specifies CASSKVVTGGLSYEQYF.

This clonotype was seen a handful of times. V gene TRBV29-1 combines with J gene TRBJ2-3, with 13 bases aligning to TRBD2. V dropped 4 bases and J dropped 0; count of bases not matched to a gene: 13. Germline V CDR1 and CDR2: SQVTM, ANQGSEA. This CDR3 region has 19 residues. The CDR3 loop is CSVVGPGTSGTPSTDTQYF. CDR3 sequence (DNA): TGCAGCGTTGTTGGACCCGGGACTAGCGGGACCCCTAGCACAGATACGCAGTATTTT.

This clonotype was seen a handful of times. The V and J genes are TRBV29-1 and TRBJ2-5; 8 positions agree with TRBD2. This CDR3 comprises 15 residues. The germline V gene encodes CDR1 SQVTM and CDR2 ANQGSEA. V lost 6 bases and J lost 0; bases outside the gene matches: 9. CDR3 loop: CSVDGLAGHQETQYF. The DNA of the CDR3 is TGCAGCGTCGATGGGCTAGCGGGCCACCAAGAGACCCAGTACTTC.

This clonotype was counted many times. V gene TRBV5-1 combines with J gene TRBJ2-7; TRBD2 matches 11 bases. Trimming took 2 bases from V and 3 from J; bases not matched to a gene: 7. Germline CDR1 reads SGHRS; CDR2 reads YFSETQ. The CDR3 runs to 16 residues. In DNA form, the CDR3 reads TGCGCCAGCAGCTTAACCGGGACTAGCGGCAACTACGAGCAGTACTTC. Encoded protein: CASSLTGTSGNYEQYF.

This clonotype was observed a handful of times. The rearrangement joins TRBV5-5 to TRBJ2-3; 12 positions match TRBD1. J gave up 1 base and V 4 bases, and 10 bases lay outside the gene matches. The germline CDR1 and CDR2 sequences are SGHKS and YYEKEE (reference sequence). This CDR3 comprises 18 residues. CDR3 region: CASSGTGGFQAGTDTQYF. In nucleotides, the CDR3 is TGTGCCAGCAGCGGGACAGGGGGCTTCCAAGCGGGCACAGATACGCAGTATTTT.

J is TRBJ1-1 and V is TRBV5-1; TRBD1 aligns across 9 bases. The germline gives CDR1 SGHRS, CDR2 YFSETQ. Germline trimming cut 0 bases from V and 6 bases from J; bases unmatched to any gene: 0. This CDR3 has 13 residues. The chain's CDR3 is CASSLGDRAEAFF. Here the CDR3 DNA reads TGCGCCAGCAGCTTGGGGGACAGGGCTGAAGCTTTCTTT.

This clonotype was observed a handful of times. This chain's CDR3 is CASSQAEVRRTSNQPQHF. The CDR3 nucleotides read TGCGCCAGCAGCCAAGCCGAGGTTAGGAGAACAAGCAATCAGCCCCAGCATTTT. The chain combines TRBV4-1 with TRBJ1-5; unclear D gene. The germline gives CDR1 MGHRA, CDR2 YSYEKL. The CDR3 runs to 18 residues. Between the trimmed V and J ends, which lost 1 base and 1 base, there was a span of 17 bases.

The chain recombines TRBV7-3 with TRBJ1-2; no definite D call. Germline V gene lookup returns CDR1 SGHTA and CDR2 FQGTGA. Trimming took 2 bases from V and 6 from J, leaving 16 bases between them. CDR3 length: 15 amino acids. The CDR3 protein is CASSLYPQDYDGYTF. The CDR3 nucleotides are TGTGCCAGCAGCTTATACCCCCAGGACTATGATGGCTACACCTTC. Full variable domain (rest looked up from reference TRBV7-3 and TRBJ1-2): GAGVSQTPSNKVTEKGKYVELRCDPISGHTALYWYRQSLGQGPEFLIYFQGTGAADDSGLPNDRFFAVRPEGSVSTLKIQRTERGDSAVYLCASSLYPQDYDGYTFGSGTRLTVV.

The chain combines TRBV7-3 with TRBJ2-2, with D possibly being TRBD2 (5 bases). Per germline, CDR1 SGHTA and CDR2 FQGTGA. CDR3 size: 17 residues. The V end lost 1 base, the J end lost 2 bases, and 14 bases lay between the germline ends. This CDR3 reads CASSLSSAAANTGELFF. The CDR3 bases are TGTGCCAGCAGCTTAAGTTCAGCAGCGGCCAACACCGGGGAGCTGTTTTTT.

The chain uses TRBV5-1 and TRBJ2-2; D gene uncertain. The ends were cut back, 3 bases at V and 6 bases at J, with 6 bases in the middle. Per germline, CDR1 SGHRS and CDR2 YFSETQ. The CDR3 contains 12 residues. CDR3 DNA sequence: TGCGCCAGCAGCTCTCATCCCGGGGAGCTGTTTTTT. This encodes CASSSHPGELFF.

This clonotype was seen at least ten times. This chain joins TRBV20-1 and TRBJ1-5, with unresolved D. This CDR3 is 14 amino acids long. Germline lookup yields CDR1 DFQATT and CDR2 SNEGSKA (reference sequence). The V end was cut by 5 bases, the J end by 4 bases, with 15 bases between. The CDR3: CSAPDAGLNQPQHF. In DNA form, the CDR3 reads TGCAGTGCTCCCGACGCGGGGTTGAATCAGCCCCAGCATTTT.

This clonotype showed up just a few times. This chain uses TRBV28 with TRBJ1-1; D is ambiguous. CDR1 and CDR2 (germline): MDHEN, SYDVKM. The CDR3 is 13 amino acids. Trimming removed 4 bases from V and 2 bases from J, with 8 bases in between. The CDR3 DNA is TGTGCCAGCAGTTGGAGGGTTAACACTGAAGCTTTCTTT. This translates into CASSWRVNTEAFF.

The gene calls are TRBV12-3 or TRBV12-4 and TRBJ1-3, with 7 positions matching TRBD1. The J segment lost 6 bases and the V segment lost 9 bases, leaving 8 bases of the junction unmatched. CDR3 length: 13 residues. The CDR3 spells CASGGDRQNTIYF. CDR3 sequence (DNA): TGTGCCAGTGGGGGGGACAGACAAAACACCATATATTTT.

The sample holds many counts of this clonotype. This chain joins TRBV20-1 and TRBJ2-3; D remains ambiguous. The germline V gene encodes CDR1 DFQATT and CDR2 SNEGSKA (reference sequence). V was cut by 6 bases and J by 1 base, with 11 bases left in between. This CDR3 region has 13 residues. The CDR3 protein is CSAPRSGTDTQYF. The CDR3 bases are TGCAGTGCCCCTCGCAGCGGCACAGATACGCAGTATTTT.

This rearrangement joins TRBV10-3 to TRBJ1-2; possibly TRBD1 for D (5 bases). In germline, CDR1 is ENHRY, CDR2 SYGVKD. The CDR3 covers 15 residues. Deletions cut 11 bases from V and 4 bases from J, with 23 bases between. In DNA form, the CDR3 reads TGTGCCTCCCAGGAGGGGCGACTGCCGGCCTATGGCTACACCTTC. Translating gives CASQEGRLPAYGYTF.

Written as DNA, the CDR3 is TGTGCCACCAGCCCCGGGGGAAGCACAGATACGCAGTATTTT. This sequence encodes CATSPGGSTDTQYF. The chain employs TRBV15 and TRBJ2-3; TRBD2 might be the D (6 bases). The CDR3 contains 14 residues. Germline V CDR1 and CDR2: LNHNV, YYDKDF (reference sequence). Trimming removed 5 bases at V and 0 bases at J, with 9 bases between.

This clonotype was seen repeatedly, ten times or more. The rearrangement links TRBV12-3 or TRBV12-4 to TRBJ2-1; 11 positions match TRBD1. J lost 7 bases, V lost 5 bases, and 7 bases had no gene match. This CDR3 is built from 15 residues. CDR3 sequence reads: CASSRGQGASNEQFF. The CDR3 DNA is TGTGCCAGCAGTCGAGGACAGGGGGCGAGTAATGAGCAGTTCTTC.

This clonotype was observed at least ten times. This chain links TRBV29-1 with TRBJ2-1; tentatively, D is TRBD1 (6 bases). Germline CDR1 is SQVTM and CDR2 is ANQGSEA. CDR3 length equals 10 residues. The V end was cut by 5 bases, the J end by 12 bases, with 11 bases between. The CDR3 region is CSVLIRGQFF. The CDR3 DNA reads TGCAGCGTTCTTATCAGGGGGCAGTTCTTC.

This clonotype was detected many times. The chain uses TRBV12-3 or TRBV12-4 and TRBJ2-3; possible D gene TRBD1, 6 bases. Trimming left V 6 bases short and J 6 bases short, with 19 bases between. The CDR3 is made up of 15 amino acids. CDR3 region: CASRSSGDPIDTQYF. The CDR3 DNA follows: TGTGCCAGCAGATCTTCAGGGGACCCTATTGATACGCAGTATTTT.

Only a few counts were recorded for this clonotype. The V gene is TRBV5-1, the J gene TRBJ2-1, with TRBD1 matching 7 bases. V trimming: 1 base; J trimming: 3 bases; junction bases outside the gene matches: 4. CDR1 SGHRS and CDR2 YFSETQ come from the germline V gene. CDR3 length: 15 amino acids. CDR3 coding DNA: TGCGCCAGCAGCTTGACAGGGGCCATCTACAATGAGCAGTTCTTC. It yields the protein CASSLTGAIYNEQFF.

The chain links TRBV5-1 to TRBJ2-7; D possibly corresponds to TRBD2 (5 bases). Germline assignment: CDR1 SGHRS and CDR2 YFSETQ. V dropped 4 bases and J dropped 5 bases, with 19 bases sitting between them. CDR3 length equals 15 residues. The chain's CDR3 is CASSKEQADLNEQYF. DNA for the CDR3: TGCGCCAGCAGCAAAGAACAAGCGGATCTTAACGAGCAGTACTTC.

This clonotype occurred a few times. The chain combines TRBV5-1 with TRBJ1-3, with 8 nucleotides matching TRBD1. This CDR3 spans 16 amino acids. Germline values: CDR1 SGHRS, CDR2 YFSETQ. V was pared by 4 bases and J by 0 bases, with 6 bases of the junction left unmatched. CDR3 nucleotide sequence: TGCGCCAGCAGCCTGGGACAGGCTGTCTCTGGAAACACCATATATTTT. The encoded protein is CASSLGQAVSGNTIYF.

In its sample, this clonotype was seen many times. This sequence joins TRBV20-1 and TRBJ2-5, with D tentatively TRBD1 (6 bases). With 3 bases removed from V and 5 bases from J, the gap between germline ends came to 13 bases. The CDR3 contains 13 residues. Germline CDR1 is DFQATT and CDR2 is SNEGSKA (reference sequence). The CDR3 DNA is TGCAGTGCTAGGCGACAGGACCGGGAGACCCAGTACTTC. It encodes CSARRQDRETQYF.

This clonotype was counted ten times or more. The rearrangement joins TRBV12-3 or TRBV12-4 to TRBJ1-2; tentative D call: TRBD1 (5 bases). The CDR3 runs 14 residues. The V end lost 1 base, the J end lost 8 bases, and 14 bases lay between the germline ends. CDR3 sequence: CASSLGVSGVGYTF. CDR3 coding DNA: TGTGCCAGCAGTTTAGGCGTTTCGGGGGTCGGCTACACCTTC.

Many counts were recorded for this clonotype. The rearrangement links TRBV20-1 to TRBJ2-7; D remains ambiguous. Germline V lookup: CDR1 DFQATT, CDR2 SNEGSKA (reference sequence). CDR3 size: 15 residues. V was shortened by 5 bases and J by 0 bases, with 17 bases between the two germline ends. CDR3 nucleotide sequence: TGCAGTGCTCCGACCCCCGACTTGAGCTCCTACGAGCAGTACTTC. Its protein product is CSAPTPDLSSYEQYF.

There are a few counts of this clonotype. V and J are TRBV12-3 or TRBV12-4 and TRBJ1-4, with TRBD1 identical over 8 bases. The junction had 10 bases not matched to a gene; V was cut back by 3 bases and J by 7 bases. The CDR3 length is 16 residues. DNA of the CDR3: TGTGCCAGCAGTTTTTACGGGAACAGGGGGGTTGAAAAACTGTTTTTT. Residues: CASSFYGNRGVEKLFF.